The clone carrying this T cell receptor beta chain was seen at least ten times. Its antigen is unidentified. The V gene lost 1 base and the J gene lost 8 bases, with 8 bases spanning the gap. Germline V CDR1 and CDR2: MGHRA, YSYEKL. The length of the CDR3 is 13 residues. This record comes from a study of T cells in Graves' hyperthyroidism and ophthalmopathy. The investigators amplified TCR beta CDR3 regions from RNA transcripts. Researchers ran a first-round RT-PCR on the TCR CDR3 using the HTBI primer set. TCRdb independently ran MiXCR on the multiplex PCR reads; one entry per CDR3 protein. The sample lists about 600,000 distinct CDR3 sequences; about 14% were seen once. Patients affected by ophthalmopathy presented a Clinical Activity Score of at least 3, a NOSPECS grade of at least 4, and disease duration below 3 months. Study outcomes and limitations: Most expanded thyroid clonotypes above 0.001 recurred in blood.

The chain has TRBV4-1 and TRBJ1-4; D unresolved. The sequence derives from a woman between 18 and 30 years old with Graves' ophthalmopathy. The sample was blood. The CDR3 bases are TGCGCCAGCAGCCAAGGCAGGAGAGAAAAACTGTTTTTT. Protein sequence: CASSQGRREKLFF.